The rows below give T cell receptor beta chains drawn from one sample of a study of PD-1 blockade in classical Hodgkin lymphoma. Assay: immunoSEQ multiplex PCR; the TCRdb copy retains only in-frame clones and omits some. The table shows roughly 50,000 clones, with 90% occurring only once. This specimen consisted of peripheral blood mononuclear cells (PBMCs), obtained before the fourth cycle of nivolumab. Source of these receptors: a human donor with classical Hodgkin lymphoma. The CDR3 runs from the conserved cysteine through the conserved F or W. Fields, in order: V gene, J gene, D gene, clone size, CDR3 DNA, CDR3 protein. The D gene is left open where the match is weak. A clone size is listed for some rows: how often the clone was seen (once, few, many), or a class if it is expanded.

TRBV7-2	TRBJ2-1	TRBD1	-	TGTGCCAGCAACCCAACCGGGACAGAGATTTACAATGAGCAGTTCTTC	CASNPTGTEIYNEQFF
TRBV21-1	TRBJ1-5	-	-	TGTGCCACCCACATTCATCAGCCCCAGCATTTT	CATHIHQPQHF
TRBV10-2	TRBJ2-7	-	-	TGCGCCAGCAGTGAGTCTTACCTAGGGGGCGGGAGCTCCTACGAGCAGTACTTC	CASSESYLGGGSSYEQYF
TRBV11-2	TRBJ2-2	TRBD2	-	TGTGCCAGCAGCTTAACGTCTCTGGCGGGAGGGTATAGCGGGGAGCTGTTTTTT	CASSLTSLAGGYSGELFF
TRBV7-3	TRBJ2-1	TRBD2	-	TGTGCCAGCAGCTTAGTTCCCAGCGGGAATAGGTACAATGAGCAGTTCTTC	CASSLVPSGNRYNEQFF
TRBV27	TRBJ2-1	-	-	TGTGCCAGCAGAAGGGTTTTTGACAATGAGCAGTTCTTC	CASRRVFDNEQFF
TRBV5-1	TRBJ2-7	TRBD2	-	TGCGCCAGCAGTACTAGCGGCCTCTCCTACGAGCAGTACTTC	CASSTSGLSYEQYF
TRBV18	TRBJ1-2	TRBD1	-	TGTGCCAGCTCACCGGGACAGGCTAACTATGGCTACACCTTC	CASSPGQANYGYTF
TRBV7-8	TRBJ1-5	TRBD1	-	TGTGCCAGCAGCTTAGCAGGGGGCGACAATCAGCCCCAGCATTTT	CASSLAGGDNQPQHF
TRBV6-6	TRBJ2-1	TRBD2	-	TGTGCCAGCGCACTAGGCGGGACTAAGAATGAGCAGTTCTTC	CASALGGTKNEQFF
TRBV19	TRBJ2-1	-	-	TGTGCCAGTAGTATCAGTCCCCGGGGGCAGTTCTTC	CASSISPRGQFF
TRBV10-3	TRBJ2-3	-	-	TGTGCCATCAGTGGGGCGCTGGGCACAGATACGCAGTATTTT	CAISGALGTDTQYF
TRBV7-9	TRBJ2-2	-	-	TGTGCCAGCAGAACGAGCCCCGGAGCCGGGGAGCTGTTTTTT	CASRTSPGAGELFF
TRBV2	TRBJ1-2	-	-	TGTGCCAGCAGTGAATACCCTCCGGAGGGCTACACCTTC	CASSEYPPEGYTF
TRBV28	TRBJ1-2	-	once	TGTGCCAGCATCCCGGCATTCCGGGACACCCCAAAGGACTTC	CASIPAFRDTPKDF
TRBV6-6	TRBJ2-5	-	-	TGCGCCAGCAGTTGGAACGGGTATCGAGAGACCCAGTACTTC	CASSWNGYRETQYF
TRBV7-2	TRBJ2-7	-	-	TGTGCCAGCAGCTTAAGGCAGGGAGGGGGCGAGCAGTACTTC	CASSLRQGGGEQYF
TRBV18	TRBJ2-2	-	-	TGTGCCAGCTCACCAGACCTGGGACGCTTCCCAGGCGGGGAGCTGTTTTTT	CASSPDLGRFPGGELFF
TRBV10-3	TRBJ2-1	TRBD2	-	TGTGCCATCAGTGTTTTCTTAGCGGGGGACTACAATGAGCAGTTCTTC	CAISVFLAGDYNEQFF
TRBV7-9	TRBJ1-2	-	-	TGTGCCAGCAGCTTAGCAGGCGTGGATGGCTACACCTTC	CASSLAGVDGYTF
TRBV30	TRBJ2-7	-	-	TGTGCCTGGAGTCGAACGGCTACGGAGCAGTACTTC	CAWSRTATEQYF
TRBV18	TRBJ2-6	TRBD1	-	TGTGCCAGCTCGCTGACAGGGTCTATCGGGGCCAACGTCCTGACTTTC	CASSLTGSIGANVLTF
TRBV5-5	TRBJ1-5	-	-	TGTGCCAGCAGCTTGAGATATAGCAATCAGCCCCAGCATTTT	CASSLRYSNQPQHF
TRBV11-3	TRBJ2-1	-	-	TGTGCCAGCAGCTTAGAACAGTACAATGAGCAGTTCTTC	CASSLEQYNEQFF